This note documents a single T cell receptor (beta chain) sequence. The antigen is unknown. The sample originates from a study of cytomegalovirus exposure and HLA in healthy donors. Study findings and constraints: Researchers reported in a later analysis that a missense DCLRE1C variant was tied to TCR beta V- and J-gene trimming. Sequencing artifact likely explains a cluster of highly shared sequence variants.

The PCR employed 60 Vbeta primers together with 13 Jbeta primers. The method was immunoSEQ multiplex PCR; TCRdb's version includes in-frame clones alone and lacks a portion of them. This table has 130,000 to 150,000 clones, approximately 74% appearing once. Donors consisted of healthy bone marrow donors. V lost 5 bases and J lost 3, with 13 bases in between. CDR1 PRHDT and CDR2 FYEKMQ come from the germline V gene (reference sequence). The CDR3 sequence is 15 residues long. The sequence was obtained from a young man in good health and CMV-seropositive. V and J are TRBV13 and TRBJ1-4; maybe TRBD1 (6 bases). The specimen sequenced was PBMCs. This CDR3 reads CASSTQQGSNEKLFF. Here the CDR3 DNA reads TGTGCCAGCAGCACCCAACAGGGTTCTAATGAAAAACTGTTTTTT. The whole variable domain, remainder taken from reference TRBV13 and TRBJ1-4, is AAGVIQSPRHLIKEKRETATLKCYPIPRHDTVYWYQQGPGQDPQFLISFYEKMQSDKGSIPDRFSAQQFSDYHSELNMSSLELGDSALYFCASSTQQGSNEKLFFGSGTQLSVL.